This T cell receptor (beta chain) is from a study of early T cells in non-severe SARS-CoV-2 infection. Study in general: Sequenced material consisted of bulk RNA (from unsorted whole blood), and chains were unpaired.

The CDR3 sequence is 15 residues long. With V trimmed by 4 bases and J by 4 bases, 8 bases remained unmatched. Germline V gene data show CDR1 as LGHNA and CDR2 as YNFKEQ. The table lists this clonotype with many counts. Antigen: not known. Unique molecular identifiers tagged individual cDNA molecules. TCRdb itself ran the 5' RACE reads through MiXCR, one entry per CDR3 protein. This sample has tens of thousands of distinct CDR3 sequences, with roughly 7.6% found just once. General observations from the study: The matching step, a VDJdb search, favored anti-spike CD8 responses and missed private and CD4 specificities.

The chain employs TRBV4-2 and TRBJ1-1, with 8 positions matching TRBD1. Source: whole blood, taken at baseline. The TCR comes from an adult who was a healthcare worker with PCR-confirmed SARS-CoV-2 infection or an uninfected control (not recorded which). DNA for the CDR3: TGTGCCAGCAGCCGCGACACGGACAGGGTCACTGAAGCTTTCTTT. Translation gives CASSRDTDRVTEAFF.